This T cell receptor (beta chain) was observed in a study of beta chain features in type 1 diabetes. Study information: Analysis included over 100,000,000 sorted cells drawn from all samples.

With 4 bases clipped from V and 2 bases from J, the junction kept 2 bases outside the gene matches. Germline lookup yields CDR1 MDHEN and CDR2 SYDVKM. The CDR3 is 14 residues long. In its sample, this clone was seen a few times. The target antigen is unknown. Using CD45RO/CCR7/CD25/CD127/CD95/CD27, CD4+ naive, central memory, regulatory and stem cell-like memory cells were sorted. Whole-study findings and limits: When Type 1 diabetes patients were examined, their TCRB CDR3s proved moderately but significantly shorter in all four CD4+ subsets.

TCRB transcripts that were expressed got sequenced, as all of the isolated RNA had been reverse transcribed. Assay used: immunoSEQ multiplex PCR; TCRdb lists only in-frame clones, some missing. The data show 600,000 to 700,000 clones, with around an eighth seen just once and roughly 0.12% held by the top ten. The specimen sequenced was naive CD4+ T cells from blood. The sequence was obtained from a man aged 30-40 years with type 1 diabetes. This chain uses TRBV28 with TRBJ2-1, with TRBD2 matching over 7 bases. Here the CDR3 DNA reads TGTGCCAGCAGTTCCGGGGGGACCTACAATGAGCAGTTCTTC. Its protein is CASSSGGTYNEQFF.